This paragraph reports one T cell receptor beta chain. The antigen is unknown. Sequencing was performed with immunoSEQ multiplex PCR; in TCRdb, only in-frame clones are kept and a portion is missing. The sample carries roughly 130,000 clones, about nine tenths recorded once. These data come from a study of cytomegalovirus exposure and HLA in healthy donors. V lost 4 bases and J 8 bases, leaving 10 bases between the germline ends. This CDR3 comprises 12 residues. Germline values: CDR1 MNHNS, CDR2 SASEGT. The study's findings and limits: First-cohort TCR clusters were later found to tend to co-occur in the roughly 130 validation repertoires.

The chain links TRBV6-1 to TRBJ2-3, with D tentatively TRBD1 (5 bases). Sequenced: PBMCs. The receptor's source is a man aged 25 to 45 in good health and CMV-seronegative. CDR3 sequence: CASSGGQVTQYF. In DNA, the CDR3 is TGTGCCAGCAGTGGAGGACAAGTTACGCAGTATTTT.